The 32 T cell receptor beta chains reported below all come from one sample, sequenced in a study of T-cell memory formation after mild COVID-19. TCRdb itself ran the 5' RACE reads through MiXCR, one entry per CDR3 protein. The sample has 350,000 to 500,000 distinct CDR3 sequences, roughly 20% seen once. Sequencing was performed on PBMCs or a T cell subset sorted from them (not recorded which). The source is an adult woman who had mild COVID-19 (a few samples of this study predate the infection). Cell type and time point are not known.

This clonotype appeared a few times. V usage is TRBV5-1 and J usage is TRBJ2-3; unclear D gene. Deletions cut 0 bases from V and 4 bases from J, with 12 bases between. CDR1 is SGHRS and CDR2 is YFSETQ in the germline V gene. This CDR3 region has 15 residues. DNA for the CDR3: TGCGCCAGCAGCTTGGGTGGGTGGACCTCAGATACGCAGTATTTT. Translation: CASSLGGWTSDTQYF.

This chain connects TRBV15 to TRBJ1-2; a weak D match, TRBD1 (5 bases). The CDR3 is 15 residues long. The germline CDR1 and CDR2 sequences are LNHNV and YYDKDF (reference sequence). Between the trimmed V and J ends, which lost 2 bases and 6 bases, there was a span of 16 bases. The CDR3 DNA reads TGTGCCACCAGCAGACTTCAGGGACCCGGACATGGCTACACCTTC. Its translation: CATSRLQGPGHGYTF.

CDR3 region: CASTPWDAIGAEAFF. The DNA of the CDR3 is TGCGCCAGCACCCCGTGGGACGCTATAGGGGCTGAAGCTTTCTTT. The V and J genes are TRBV5-1 and TRBJ1-1, with a possible D match to TRBD1 (5 bases). Trimming removed 6 bases from V and 6 bases from J, with 21 bases in between. The CDR3 runs to 15 residues. From germline, CDR1 is SGHRS and CDR2 YFSETQ. The entire variable domain, with the rest obtained from reference TRBV5-1 and TRBJ1-1, is as follows: KAGVTQTPRYLIKTRGQQVTLSCSPISGHRSVSWYQQTPGQGLQFLFEYFSETQRNKGNFPGRFSGRQFSNSRSEMNVSTLELGDSALYLCASTPWDAIGAEAFFGQGTRLTVV.

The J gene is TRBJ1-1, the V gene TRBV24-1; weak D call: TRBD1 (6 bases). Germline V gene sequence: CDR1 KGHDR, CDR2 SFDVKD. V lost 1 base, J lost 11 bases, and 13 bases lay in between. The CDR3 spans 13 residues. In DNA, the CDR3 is TGTGCCACCAGTGATTTCCTCGACAGGCGCGCTTTCTTT. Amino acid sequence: CATSDFLDRRAFF.

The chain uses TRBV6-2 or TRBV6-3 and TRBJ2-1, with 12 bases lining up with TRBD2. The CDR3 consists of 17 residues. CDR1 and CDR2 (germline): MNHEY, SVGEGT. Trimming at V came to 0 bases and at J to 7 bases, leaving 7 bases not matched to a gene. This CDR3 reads CASSYSNLAGGPNEQFF. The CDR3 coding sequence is TGTGCCAGCAGTTACTCTAATCTAGCGGGAGGGCCGAATGAGCAGTTCTTC.

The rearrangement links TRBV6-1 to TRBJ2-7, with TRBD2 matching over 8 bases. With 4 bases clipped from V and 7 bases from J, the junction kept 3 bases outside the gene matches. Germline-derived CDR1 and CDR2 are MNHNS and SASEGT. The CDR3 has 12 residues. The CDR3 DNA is TGTGCCAGCAGTGCCCGACTAGCGGAGCAGTACTTC. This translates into CASSARLAEQYF.

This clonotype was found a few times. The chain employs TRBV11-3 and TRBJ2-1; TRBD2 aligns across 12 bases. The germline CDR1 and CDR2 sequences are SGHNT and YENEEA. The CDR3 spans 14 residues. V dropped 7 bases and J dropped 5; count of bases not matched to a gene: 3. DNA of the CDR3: TGTGCCAGCAAGGGACTAGCGGGCCACAATGAGCAGTTCTTC. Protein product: CASKGLAGHNEQFF.

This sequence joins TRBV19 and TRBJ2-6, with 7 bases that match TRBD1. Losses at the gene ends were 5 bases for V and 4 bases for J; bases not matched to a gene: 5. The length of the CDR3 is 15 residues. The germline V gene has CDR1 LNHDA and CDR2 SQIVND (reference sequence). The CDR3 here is CASSPTGTGANVLTF. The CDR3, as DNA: TGTGCCAGTAGTCCGACAGGGACCGGGGCCAACGTCCTGACTTTC. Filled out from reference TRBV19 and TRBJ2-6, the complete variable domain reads DGGITQSPKYLFRKEGQNVTLSCEQNLNHDAMYWYRQDPGQGLRLIYYSQIVNDFQKGDIAEGYSVSREKKESFPLTVTSAQKNPTAFYLCASSPTGTGANVLTFGAGSRLTVL.

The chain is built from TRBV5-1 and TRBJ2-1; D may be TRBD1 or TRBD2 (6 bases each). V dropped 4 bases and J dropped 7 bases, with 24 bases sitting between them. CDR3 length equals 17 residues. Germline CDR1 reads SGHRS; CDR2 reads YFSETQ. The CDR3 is CASSPETGAPRWNEQFF. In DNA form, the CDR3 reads TGCGCCAGCAGCCCTGAGACGGGGGCCCCGAGGTGGAATGAGCAGTTCTTC. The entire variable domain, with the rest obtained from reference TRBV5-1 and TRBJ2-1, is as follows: KAGVTQTPRYLIKTRGQQVTLSCSPISGHRSVSWYQQTPGQGLQFLFEYFSETQRNKGNFPGRFSGRQFSNSRSEMNVSTLELGDSALYLCASSPETGAPRWNEQFFGPGTRLTVL.

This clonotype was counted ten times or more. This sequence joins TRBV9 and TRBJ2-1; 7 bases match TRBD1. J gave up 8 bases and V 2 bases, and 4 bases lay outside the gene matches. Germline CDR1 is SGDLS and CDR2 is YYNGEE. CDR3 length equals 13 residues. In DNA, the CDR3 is TGTGCCAGCAGCGTGCAGGGGGACGATGAGCAGTTCTTC. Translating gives CASSVQGDDEQFF.

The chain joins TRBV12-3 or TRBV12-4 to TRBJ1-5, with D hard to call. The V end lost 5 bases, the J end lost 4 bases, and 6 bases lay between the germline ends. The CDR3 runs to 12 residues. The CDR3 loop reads CASSTENQPQHF. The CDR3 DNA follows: TGTGCCAGCAGTACCGAAAATCAGCCCCAGCATTTT.

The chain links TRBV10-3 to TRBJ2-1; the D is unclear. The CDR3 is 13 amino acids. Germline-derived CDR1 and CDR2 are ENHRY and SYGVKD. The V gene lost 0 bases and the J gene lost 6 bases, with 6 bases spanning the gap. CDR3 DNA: TGTGCCATCAGTGAGTCGAATGGCAATGAGCAGTTCTTC. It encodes CAISESNGNEQFF.

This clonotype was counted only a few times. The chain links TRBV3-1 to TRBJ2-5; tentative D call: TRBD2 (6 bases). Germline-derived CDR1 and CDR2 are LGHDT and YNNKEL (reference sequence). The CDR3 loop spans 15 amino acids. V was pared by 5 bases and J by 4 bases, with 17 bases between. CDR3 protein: CASSETGGEVETQYF. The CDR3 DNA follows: TGTGCCAGCAGCGAGACCGGAGGGGAGGTAGAGACCCAGTACTTC.

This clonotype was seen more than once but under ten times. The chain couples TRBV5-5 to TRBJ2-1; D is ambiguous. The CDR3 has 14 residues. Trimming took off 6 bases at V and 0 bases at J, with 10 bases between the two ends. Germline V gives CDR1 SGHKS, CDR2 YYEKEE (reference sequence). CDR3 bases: TGTGCCAGCAAGATCGTCAGCTCCTACAATGAGCAGTTCTTC. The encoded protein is CASKIVSSYNEQFF.

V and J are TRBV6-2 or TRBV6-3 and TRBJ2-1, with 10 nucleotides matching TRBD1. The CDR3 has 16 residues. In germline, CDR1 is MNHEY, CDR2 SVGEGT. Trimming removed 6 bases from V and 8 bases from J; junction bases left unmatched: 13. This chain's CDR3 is CASSLTLGQGFDEQFF. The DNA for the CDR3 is TGTGCCAGCAGCCTAACGCTGGGACAGGGGTTCGATGAGCAGTTCTTC.

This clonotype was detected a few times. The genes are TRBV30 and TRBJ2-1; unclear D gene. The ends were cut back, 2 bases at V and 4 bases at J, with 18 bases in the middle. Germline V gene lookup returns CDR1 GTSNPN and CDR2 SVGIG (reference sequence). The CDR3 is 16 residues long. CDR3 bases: TGTGCCTGGAGTTACTTACGCTTTGCAAGTTACAATGAGCAGTTCTTC. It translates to CAWSYLRFASYNEQFF.

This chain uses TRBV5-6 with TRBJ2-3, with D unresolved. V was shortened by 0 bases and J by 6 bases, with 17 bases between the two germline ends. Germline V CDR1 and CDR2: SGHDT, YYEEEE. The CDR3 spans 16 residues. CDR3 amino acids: CASSLGPAFLRDTQYF. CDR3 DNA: TGTGCCAGCAGCTTGGGGCCCGCGTTTCTTCGGGATACGCAGTATTTT.

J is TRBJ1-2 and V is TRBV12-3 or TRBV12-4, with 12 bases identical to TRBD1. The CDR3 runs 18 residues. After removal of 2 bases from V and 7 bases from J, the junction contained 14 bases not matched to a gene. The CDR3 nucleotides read TGTGCCAGCAGTTTAACACTAGGCGGGACAGGGGGCTTTGGTGGCTACACCTTC. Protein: CASSLTLGGTGGFGGYTF.

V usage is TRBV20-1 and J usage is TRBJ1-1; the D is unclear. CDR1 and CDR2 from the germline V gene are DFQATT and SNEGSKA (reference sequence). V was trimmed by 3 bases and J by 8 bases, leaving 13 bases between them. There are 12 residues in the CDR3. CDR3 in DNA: TGCAGTGCTAGTAGGCAGGTTGCCGAAGCTTTCTTT. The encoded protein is CSASRQVAEAFF.

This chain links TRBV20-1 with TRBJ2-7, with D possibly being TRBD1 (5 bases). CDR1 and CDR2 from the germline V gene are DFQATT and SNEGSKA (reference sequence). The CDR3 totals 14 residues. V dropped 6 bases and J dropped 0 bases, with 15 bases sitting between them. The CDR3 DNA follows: TGCAGTGCCGAATATCCAGGGTACTCCTACGAGCAGTACTTC. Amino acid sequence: CSAEYPGYSYEQYF.

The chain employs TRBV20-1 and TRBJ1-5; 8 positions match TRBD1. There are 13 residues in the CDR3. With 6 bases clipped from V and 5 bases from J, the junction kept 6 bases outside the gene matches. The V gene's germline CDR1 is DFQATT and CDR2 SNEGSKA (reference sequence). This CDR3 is CSALGQGDQPQHF. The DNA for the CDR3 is TGCAGTGCCCTTGGACAGGGAGATCAGCCCCAGCATTTT.

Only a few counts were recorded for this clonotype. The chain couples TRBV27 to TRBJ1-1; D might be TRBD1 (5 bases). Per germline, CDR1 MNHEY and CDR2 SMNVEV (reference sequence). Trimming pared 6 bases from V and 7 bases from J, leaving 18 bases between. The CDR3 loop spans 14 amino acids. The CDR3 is CASSLLGGTDEAFF. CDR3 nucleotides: TGTGCCAGCAGCCTTCTAGGCGGGACGGATGAAGCTTTCTTT.

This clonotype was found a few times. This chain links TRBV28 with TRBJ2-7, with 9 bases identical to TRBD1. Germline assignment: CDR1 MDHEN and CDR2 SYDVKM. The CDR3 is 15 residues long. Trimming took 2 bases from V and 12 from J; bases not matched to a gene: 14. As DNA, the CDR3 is TGTGCCAGCAGTTTACTACGGGAGACCGGGACAGGGCCGTACTTC. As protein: CASSLLRETGTGPYF.

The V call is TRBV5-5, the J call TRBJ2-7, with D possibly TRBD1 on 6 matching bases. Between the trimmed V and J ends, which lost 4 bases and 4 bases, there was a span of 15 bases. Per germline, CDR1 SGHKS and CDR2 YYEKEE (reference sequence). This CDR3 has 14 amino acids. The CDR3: CASSVSGTTYEQYF. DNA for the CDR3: TGTGCCAGCAGCGTTTCCGGGACAACGTACGAGCAGTACTTC.

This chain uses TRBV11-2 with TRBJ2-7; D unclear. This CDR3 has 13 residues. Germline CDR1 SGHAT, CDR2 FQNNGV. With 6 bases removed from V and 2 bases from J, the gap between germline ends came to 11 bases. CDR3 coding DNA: TGTGCCAGCAGTCCTGATATCCCCTACGAGCAGTACTTC. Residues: CASSPDIPYEQYF. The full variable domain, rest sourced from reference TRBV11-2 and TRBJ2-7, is EAGVAQSPRYKIIEKRQSVAFWCNPISGHATLYWYQQILGQGPKLLIQFQNNGVVDDSQLPKDRFSAERLKGVDSTLKIQPAKLEDSAVYLCASSPDIPYEQYFGPGTRLTVT.

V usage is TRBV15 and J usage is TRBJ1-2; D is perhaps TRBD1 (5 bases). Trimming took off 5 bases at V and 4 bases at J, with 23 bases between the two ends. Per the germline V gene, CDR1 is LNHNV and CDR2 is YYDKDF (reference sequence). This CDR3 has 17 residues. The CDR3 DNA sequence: TGTGCCACCAGCCCGACAGTAGACGTAGGCAGAATCTATGGCTACACCTTC. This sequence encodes CATSPTVDVGRIYGYTF.

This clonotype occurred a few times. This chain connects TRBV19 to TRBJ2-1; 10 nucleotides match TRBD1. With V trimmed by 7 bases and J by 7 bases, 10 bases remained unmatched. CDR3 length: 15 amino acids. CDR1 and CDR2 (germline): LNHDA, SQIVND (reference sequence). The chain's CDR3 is CASTVRDRGRNEQFF. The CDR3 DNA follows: TGTGCCAGTACCGTCCGGGACAGGGGACGAAATGAGCAGTTCTTC.

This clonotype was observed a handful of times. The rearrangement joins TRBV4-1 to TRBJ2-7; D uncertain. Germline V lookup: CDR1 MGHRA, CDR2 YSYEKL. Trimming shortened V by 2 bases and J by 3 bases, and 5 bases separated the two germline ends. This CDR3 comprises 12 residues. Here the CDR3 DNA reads TGCGCCAGCAGCCAAACGGGCTACGAGCAGTACTTC. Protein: CASSQTGYEQYF.

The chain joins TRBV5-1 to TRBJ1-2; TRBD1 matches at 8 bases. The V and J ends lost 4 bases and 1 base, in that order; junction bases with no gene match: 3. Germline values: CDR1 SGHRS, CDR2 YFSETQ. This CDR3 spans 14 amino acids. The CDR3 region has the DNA TGCGCCAGCAGCGCAGGGGGCCGTAACTATGGCTACACCTTC. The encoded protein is CASSAGGRNYGYTF.

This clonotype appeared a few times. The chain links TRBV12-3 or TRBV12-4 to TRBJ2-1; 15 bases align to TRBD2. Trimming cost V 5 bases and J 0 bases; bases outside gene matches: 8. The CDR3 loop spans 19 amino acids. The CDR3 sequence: CASSVGTSGGTSSYNEQFF. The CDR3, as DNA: TGTGCCAGCAGTGTCGGGACTAGCGGGGGGACGAGCTCCTACAATGAGCAGTTCTTC.

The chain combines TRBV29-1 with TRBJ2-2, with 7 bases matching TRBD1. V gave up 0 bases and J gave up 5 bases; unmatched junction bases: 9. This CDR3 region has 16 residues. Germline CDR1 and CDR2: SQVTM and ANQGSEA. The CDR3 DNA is TGCAGCGTTGAAGATCCAGGCTCAGGGGGTACCGGGGAGCTGTTTTTT. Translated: CSVEDPGSGGTGELFF.

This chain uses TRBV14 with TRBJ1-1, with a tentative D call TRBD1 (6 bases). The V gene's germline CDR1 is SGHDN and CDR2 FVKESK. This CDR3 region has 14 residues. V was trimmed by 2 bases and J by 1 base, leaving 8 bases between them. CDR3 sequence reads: CASSQPDRNTEAFF. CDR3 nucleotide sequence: TGTGCCAGCAGCCAACCGGACAGGAACACTGAAGCTTTCTTT.